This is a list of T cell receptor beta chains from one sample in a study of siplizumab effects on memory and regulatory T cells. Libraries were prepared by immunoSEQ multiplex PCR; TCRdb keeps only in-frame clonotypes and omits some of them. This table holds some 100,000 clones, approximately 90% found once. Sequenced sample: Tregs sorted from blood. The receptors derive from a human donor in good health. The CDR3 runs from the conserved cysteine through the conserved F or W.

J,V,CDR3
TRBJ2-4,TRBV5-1,CASSSQGEGIQYF
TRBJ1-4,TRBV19,CASSIEGREKLFF
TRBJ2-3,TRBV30,CAWSAIDTQYF
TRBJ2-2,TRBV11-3,CASSQDGSTGELFF
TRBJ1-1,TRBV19,CASSQSSGQGAFF
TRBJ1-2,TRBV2,CASSEVPGQGSSNYGYTF
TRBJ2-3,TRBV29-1,CSVWGGITDTQYF
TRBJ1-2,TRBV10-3,CAISVADDNYGYTF
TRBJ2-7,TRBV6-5,CASRSWKEYEQYF
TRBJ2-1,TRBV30,CACPSTPTEAPPYNEQFF
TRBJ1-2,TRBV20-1,CSVANYGYTF
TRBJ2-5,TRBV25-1,CASRQLAGETQYF
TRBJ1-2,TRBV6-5,CASSYRSVRNYGYTF
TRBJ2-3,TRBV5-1,CASSETGIEADTQYF
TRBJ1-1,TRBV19,CASSIWGLENTEAFF
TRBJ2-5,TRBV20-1,CSARSLATQYF
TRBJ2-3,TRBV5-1,CASSITGDTQYF
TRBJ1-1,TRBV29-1,CSGRDRVGTEAFF
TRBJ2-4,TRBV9,CASSPRTSGGVAKNIQYF
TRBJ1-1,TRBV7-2,CASRPGGVNTEAFF
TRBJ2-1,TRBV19,CASSIGTSGRANEQFF
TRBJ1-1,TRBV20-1,CSARGTVEAFF
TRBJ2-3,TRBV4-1,CASSQAPSGYTDTQYF
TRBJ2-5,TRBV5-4,CASSPTRGGPETQYF
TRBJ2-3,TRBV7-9,CASSFIGTRGISDTQYF
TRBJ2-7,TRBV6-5,CASSYRRQPPYEQYF
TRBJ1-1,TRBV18,CASSPGMNTEAFF
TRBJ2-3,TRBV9,CASSVAGSDTQYF
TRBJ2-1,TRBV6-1,CASSYGRGAYNEQFF